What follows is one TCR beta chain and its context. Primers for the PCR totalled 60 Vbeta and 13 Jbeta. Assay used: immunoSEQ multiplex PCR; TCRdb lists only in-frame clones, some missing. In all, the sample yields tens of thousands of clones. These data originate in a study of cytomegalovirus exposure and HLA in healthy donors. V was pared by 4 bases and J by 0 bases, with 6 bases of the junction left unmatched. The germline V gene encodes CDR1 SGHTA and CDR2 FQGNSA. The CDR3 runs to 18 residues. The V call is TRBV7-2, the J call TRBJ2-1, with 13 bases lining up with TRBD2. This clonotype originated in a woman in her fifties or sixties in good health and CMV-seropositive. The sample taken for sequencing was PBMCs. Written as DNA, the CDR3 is TGTGCCAGCAGCTCCGGACTAGCGGGAGTTAGCTCCTACAATGAGCAGTTCTTC. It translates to CASSSGLAGVSSYNEQFF.